The T cell receptor beta chain under discussion was sequenced for a study of T cells after yellow fever vaccination (dated by TCRdb to about 2019). With respect to the entire study: Libraries from fractions with low cell numbers were prepared with the SMART-Seq v4 Ultra Low Input RNA kit. Blood samples were taken at several timepoints before and after primary and secondary immunization, and bulk PBMC replicates and cell subsets were isolated. The cohort comprised two healthy male donors, one aged 18 to 29 and one aged 30 to 40 years. To track T-cell clones before and after primary and booster YFV17D yellow fever vaccination, bulk TCR alpha and beta repertoires were sequenced longitudinally. What the research found in general, with its limitations: Compared with the primary T-cell response, the secondary T-cell response was weaker but faster, peaking on day 5 rather than day 15. FACS-sorted repertoires could contain abundant contaminating clonotypes from the bulk population, so computational filtering was required. Because the study included only a couple of donors, the extent to which the findings can be generalized is limited. Most clones expanded after primary vaccination (96% of CD4 and around 89% of CD8) were re-detected after the booster, suggesting that broad memory maintenance occurred. A small share of clonotypes occurred in both CD4 and CD8 compartments, likely arising from convergent recombination.

CDR1 and CDR2 are read off the germline V gene as MNHEY and SVGAGI. The CDR3 measures 14 amino acids from cysteine to phenylalanine. Only the CDR3 part of the read is kept: 42 bases, read in frame from the first base. V lost 2 bases and J lost 2 bases, and the count of bases not matched to a germline gene is 1. The treatment or condition label of this sample denotes: live attenuated yellow fever vaccine strain. PBMCs were isolated from peripheral blood using a standard Ficoll-Paque protocol. Dynabeads CD4 and CD8 positive selection kits were used to isolate the CD4 and CD8 T-cell fractions. RNA was extracted with TriZol from bulk PBMCs, CD4 and CD8 fractions, and dextramer-positive and dextramer-negative fractions. Sequencing was carried out with an Illumina NovaSeq 6000. TCR cDNA was made using 5'RACE template switching, a step that added a universal primer site and unique molecular identifiers. Priming of cDNA synthesis was performed from both the TCR alpha and TCR beta constant segments. Two PCR steps were used to amplify libraries, with sample barcodes and sequencing adapters being added in the second step. Libraries were sequenced on Illumina HiSeq 2500 (2x100 bp) or NovaSeq (2x150 bp). Regarding the original processing steps: MIGEC handled demultiplexing of reads and collapsing into UMI consensus sequences, while MiXCR performed V(D)J alignment. Vaccine-responding clonotypes were identified with edgeR using replicate PBMC samples, with FDR below 0.01 and a log2 fold change above 5 up to day 15 being required. Each bulk clonotype was labeled CD4 or CD8 based on which sequenced repertoire, CD4 or CD8, contained the clonotype at higher abundance. TCRdb reanalyzed the raw reads on its own, using fastp at Q25 for trimming and MiXCR for clone calling, and kept in-frame beta chains. Each entry merges the rows of one CDR3 protein and shows their most common DNA and genes. TCRdb's processing, not the authors', yielded these V and J calls. This sample is represented by roughly 99,000 distinct CDR3 sequences; roughly 6% of them were singletons. The ten most abundant clones make up over 40% of the sample.

As to this clonotype: What this receptor recognizes is not known. Base qualities were left out, and no much larger clone turns up one base away.

The sequence was collected from a man aged 18 to 29 who received the YFV17D yellow fever vaccine. The receptor chain draws on TRBV6-5 and TRBJ2-7; the junction holds 9 bases that match TRBD1. Specimen: CD8+ T cells sorted from PBMCs, collected 10 days after the yellow fever booster vaccination. This receptor carries the CDR3 CASSYRTGAYEQYF. DNA sequence: TGTGCCAGCAGTTACAGGACAGGGGCCTACGAGCAGTACTTC.